This T cell receptor beta chain was sequenced in a study of control samples from healthy donors and cancer patients. In the case of this clone: This same CDR3 is encoded by further DNA sequences in the sample.

V lost 1 base, J lost 2 bases, and 9 bases lay in between. Per the germline V gene, CDR1 is KGHDR and CDR2 is SFDVKD. The CDR3 is made up of 15 amino acids. Repertoires were generated with immunoSEQ multiplex PCR, while TCRdb's copy carries only in-frame clones and drops some. The table records some 140,000 clones, about 94% of them present only once. V gene TRBV24-1 combines with J gene TRBJ2-3; tentatively, D is TRBD2 (6 bases). The sequence was collected from a man aged 40-49 years in good health. Sequences were obtained from blood. For the CDR3, the DNA is TGTGCCACCAGTGATTTAGGAGGGGCCACAGATACGCAGTATTTT. Protein: CATSDLGGATDTQYF.